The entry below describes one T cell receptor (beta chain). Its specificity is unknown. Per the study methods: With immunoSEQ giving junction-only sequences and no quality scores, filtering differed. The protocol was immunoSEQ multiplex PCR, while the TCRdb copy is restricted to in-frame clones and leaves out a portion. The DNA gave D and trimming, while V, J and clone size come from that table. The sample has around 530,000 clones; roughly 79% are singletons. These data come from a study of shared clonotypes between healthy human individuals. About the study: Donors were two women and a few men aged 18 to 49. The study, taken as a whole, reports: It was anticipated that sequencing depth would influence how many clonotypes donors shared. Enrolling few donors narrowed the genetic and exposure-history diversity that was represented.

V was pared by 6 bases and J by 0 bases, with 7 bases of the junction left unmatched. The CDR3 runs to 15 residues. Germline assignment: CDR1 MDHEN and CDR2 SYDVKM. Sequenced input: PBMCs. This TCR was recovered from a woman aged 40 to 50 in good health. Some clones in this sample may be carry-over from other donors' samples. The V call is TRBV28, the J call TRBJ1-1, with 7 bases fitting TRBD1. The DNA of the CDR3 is TGTGCCAGCAGCCGGACAGGAGTTATGAACACTGAAGCTTTCTTT. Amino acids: CASSRTGVMNTEAFF.